One and the same sample provided the 32 T cell receptor beta chains below, sequenced in a study of regulatory T cells in long-lasting Graves disease. Construction of the TCR beta libraries employed iRepertoire HTBI primers in conjunction with Arm-PCR of CDR3 regions. TCRdb passed the multiplex PCR reads through MiXCR, listing each CDR3 protein once. Of hundreds of thousands of distinct CDR3 sequences listed, 16% are singletons. Regarding time point: newly diagnosed GD, antithyroid drugs for less than 3 months. RNA from PBMCs was the source of the TCR library. Separately, the same data were catalogued under a study of T cells in Graves' hyperthyroidism and ophthalmopathy.

Sequencing was performed on peripheral blood mononuclear cells (PBMCs), taken at new diagnosis, from a patient treated with antithyroid drugs. The source of these receptors is a man in his late teens or twenties with Graves disease.

This clonotype has at least ten counts. This chain uses TRBV19 with TRBJ2-3, with D tentatively TRBD1 or TRBD2 (5 bases each). V lost 10 bases and J 3 bases, leaving 23 bases between the germline ends. The V gene's germline CDR1 is LNHDA and CDR2 SQIVND (reference sequence). The CDR3 runs 16 residues. This chain's CDR3 is CAIRETTNNPTDTQYF. Here the CDR3 DNA reads TGTGCCATCAGGGAGACTACCAACAATCCGACAGATACGCAGTATTTT.

J is TRBJ2-5 and V is TRBV6-2 or TRBV6-3; a weak D match, TRBD1 (6 bases). The CDR3 totals 16 residues. CDR1 MNHEY and CDR2 SVGEGT come from the germline V gene. V was shortened by 4 bases and J by 4 bases, with 19 bases between the two germline ends. The CDR3 DNA sequence: TGTGCCAGCAGTTCCTCGGACAGCCGAATTGGAGAGACCCAGTACTTC. Protein: CASSSSDSRIGETQYF.

V is TRBV12-3 or TRBV12-4 and J is TRBJ2-5; D may be TRBD1 (5 bases). Trimming left V 2 bases short and J 2 bases short, with 6 bases between. The CDR3 is 13 residues long. The DNA for the CDR3 is TGTGCCAGCAGTTTAAACAGGCAAGAGACCCAGTACTTC. The encoded protein is CASSLNRQETQYF.

In its sample, this clonotype was seen a few times. The gene calls are TRBV30 and TRBJ1-1; no definite D call. V lost 4 bases and J lost 6, with 9 bases in between. Germline V gives CDR1 GTSNPN, CDR2 SVGIG (reference sequence). The CDR3 runs to 11 residues. The CDR3 is CAWTDRAEAFF. Here the CDR3 DNA reads TGTGCCTGGACCGACCGGGCTGAAGCTTTCTTT.

To note about this clonotype: The likely explanation is a read error, given a far larger clone one base away. The chain recombines TRBV7-9 with TRBJ1-1; 9 bases fit TRBD1. This CDR3 region has 13 residues. The V gene's germline CDR1 is SEHNR and CDR2 FQNEAQ (reference sequence). V trimming: 6 bases; J trimming: 12 bases; junction bases outside the gene matches: 11. CDR3 DNA: TGTGCCAGCAGTGAAGCGGACAGGGGAAGGACTTTCTTT. Its protein product is CASSEADRGRTFF.

The V and J genes are TRBV28 and TRBJ2-7; 7 positions agree with TRBD1. V gave up 1 base and J gave up 3 bases; unmatched junction bases: 12. The CDR3 length is 17 residues. Looked up from germline, CDR1 is MDHEN and CDR2 is SYDVKM. For the CDR3, the DNA is TGTGCCAGCAGTTTATATTCTACGACAGGGTTGAACTACGAGCAGTACTTC. Translated, it gives CASSLYSTTGLNYEQYF. The variable domain in full, with the rest retrieved from reference TRBV28 and TRBJ2-7, is DVKVTQSSRYLVKRTGEKVFLECVQDMDHENMFWYRQDPGLGLRLIYFSYDVKMKEKGDIPEGYSVSREKKERFSLILESASTNQTSMYLCASSLYSTTGLNYEQYFGPGTRLTVT.

In its sample, this clonotype was seen a few times. The chain recombines TRBV7-9 with TRBJ1-2, with D unresolved. Germline loops: CDR1 SEHNR, CDR2 FQNEAQ (reference sequence). Trimming took 2 bases from V and 4 from J, leaving 17 bases between them. The CDR3 covers 16 residues. The CDR3 sequence: CASSLSPPADLYGYTF. The CDR3, as DNA: TGTGCCAGCAGCTTATCCCCCCCCGCGGATCTCTATGGCTACACCTTC.

This clonotype was seen repeatedly, ten times or more. CDR3 amino acids: CAWSHRGISNQPQHF. Written as DNA, the CDR3 is TGTGCCTGGAGTCACAGGGGGATCAGCAATCAGCCCCAGCATTTT. The chain employs TRBV30 and TRBJ1-5; 8 bases are a match to TRBD1. Germline CDR1 reads GTSNPN; CDR2 reads SVGIG (reference sequence). This CDR3 region has 15 residues. The V gene end was trimmed by 2 bases and the J gene end by 1 base; junction bases not matched to a gene: 4. Full variable domain (missing parts from reference TRBV30 and TRBJ1-5): SQTIHQWPATLVQPVGSPLSLECTVEGTSNPNLYWYRQAAGRGLQLLFYSVGIGQISSEVPQNLSASRPQDRQFILSSKKLLLSDSGFYLCAWSHRGISNQPQHFGDGTRLSIL.

The chain joins TRBV20-1 to TRBJ2-1; 7 nucleotides align to TRBD1. The J segment lost 7 bases and the V segment lost 0 bases, leaving 12 bases of the junction unmatched. This CDR3 region has 16 residues. Germline loops: CDR1 DFQATT, CDR2 SNEGSKA (reference sequence). CDR3 protein: CSARDRVVPGGNEQFF. The CDR3 nucleotides are TGCAGTGCTAGAGATAGAGTTGTTCCAGGGGGTAATGAGCAGTTCTTC.

This clonotype is medium-sized in the sample. The chain uses TRBV28 and TRBJ1-5; TRBD1 matches 8 bases. This CDR3 has 13 amino acids. With V trimmed by 6 bases and J by 7 bases, 5 bases remained unmatched. Germline V gene sequence: CDR1 MDHEN, CDR2 SYDVKM. DNA of the CDR3: TGTGCCAGCAGCCCGGGACAGGCACAGCCCCAGCATTTT. Protein sequence: CASSPGQAQPQHF.

This clonotype was observed a handful of times. The genes are TRBV27 and TRBJ2-5; 14 nucleotides match TRBD2. The CDR3 totals 16 residues. V lost 5 bases to trimming and J lost 4 bases; unmatched junction nucleotides: 6. Germline CDR1 reads MNHEY; CDR2 reads SMNVEV (reference sequence). CDR3 in amino acids: CASSLGLAGGGETQYF. The CDR3 nucleotides read TGTGCCAGCAGTCTCGGACTAGCGGGAGGTGGAGAGACCCAGTACTTC.

The chain combines TRBV9 with TRBJ2-3; D is ambiguous. The CDR3 length is 18 residues. V lost 0 bases to trimming and J lost 0 bases, with 17 bases between them. The germline gives CDR1 SGDLS, CDR2 YYNGEE. The CDR3 sequence: CASSVGGYRVTSTDTQYF. The CDR3 DNA is TGTGCCAGCAGCGTAGGCGGCTACCGAGTAACTAGCACAGATACGCAGTATTTT.

This clonotype has more than one count but fewer than ten. V and J are TRBV5-4 and TRBJ2-5, with a weak D call TRBD2 (7 bases). The CDR3 extends over 15 amino acids. The V gene's germline CDR1 is SGHNT and CDR2 YYREEE (reference sequence). Trimming left V 4 bases short and J 4 bases short, with 17 bases between. CDR3: CASSPPRGGGETQYF. CDR3 nucleotide sequence: TGTGCCAGCAGCCCCCCCCGGGGAGGGGGAGAGACCCAGTACTTC.

The table lists this clonotype with many counts. J is TRBJ1-5 and V is TRBV6-1; D unclear. CDR1 is MNHNS, CDR2 SASEGT, per germline. The CDR3 is 14 residues long. V was trimmed by 2 bases and J by 6 bases, leaving 11 bases between them. The CDR3: CASSEPGEGQPQHF. The CDR3 DNA follows: TGTGCCAGCAGTGAACCCGGGGAGGGTCAGCCCCAGCATTTT.

This sequence joins TRBV3-1 and TRBJ2-3; the D gene is possibly TRBD2 (6 bases). Germline V lookup: CDR1 LGHDT, CDR2 YNNKEL (reference sequence). CDR3 length: 15 residues. Trimming took off 4 bases at V and 1 base at J, with 12 bases between the two ends. The CDR3 sequence is CASSRKEGRTDTQYF. Here the CDR3 DNA reads TGTGCCAGCAGCCGGAAGGAGGGACGCACAGATACGCAGTATTTT.

This clonotype was found a few times. The chain is built from TRBV7-8 and TRBJ2-1; D gene uncertain. The V end was cut by 4 bases, the J end by 10 bases, with 17 bases between. CDR1 SGHVS and CDR2 FQNEAQ come from the germline V gene. This CDR3 comprises 14 residues. CDR3 sequence reads: CASSSILGAREQFF. For the CDR3, the DNA is TGTGCCAGCAGCTCCATTCTAGGAGCTCGCGAGCAGTTCTTC.

The rearrangement uses TRBV11-3 and TRBJ2-1; the D gene is possibly TRBD2 (6 bases). CDR3 length: 16 amino acids. Germline V gene data show CDR1 as SGHNT and CDR2 as YENEEA. Between the trimmed V and J ends, which lost 3 bases and 1 base, there was a span of 13 bases. For the CDR3, the DNA is TGTGCCAGCAGCTTCCGGCGGGAATCTTCCTACAATGAGCAGTTCTTC. It is translated as CASSFRRESSYNEQFF.

This clonotype was seen repeatedly, ten times or more. The chain employs TRBV15 and TRBJ2-1; D uncertain. In germline, CDR1 is LNHNV, CDR2 YYDKDF (reference sequence). The CDR3 runs to 15 residues. The ends were cut back, 0 bases at V and 2 bases at J, with 8 bases in the middle. CDR3 sequence (DNA): TGTGCCACCAGCAGAGAACCCGGGCCCTACAATGAGCAGTTCTTC. This encodes CATSREPGPYNEQFF.

CDR3 amino acids: CASSPREAPYNEQFF. For the CDR3, the DNA is TGTGCCAGTAGTCCCCGGGAGGCACCATACAATGAGCAGTTCTTC. The rearrangement links TRBV19 to TRBJ2-1; 7 nucleotides align to TRBD2. The CDR3 loop spans 15 amino acids. The germline CDR1 and CDR2 sequences are LNHDA and SQIVND (reference sequence). V lost 5 bases to trimming and J lost 4 bases; unmatched junction nucleotides: 8.

Ten or more counts support this clonotype. The gene calls are TRBV27 and TRBJ2-7; D is possibly TRBD1 (6 bases). The V end was cut by 0 bases, the J end by 0 bases, with 9 bases between. The CDR3 covers 15 residues. In germline, CDR1 is MNHEY, CDR2 SMNVEV (reference sequence). The CDR3 reads CASSLSGHTSYEQYF. The CDR3 nucleotides are TGTGCCAGCAGTTTATCGGGACACACCTCCTACGAGCAGTACTTC.

At least ten counts were recorded for this clonotype. The V gene is TRBV7-3, the J gene TRBJ2-1, with 11 bases fitting TRBD2. V lost 4 bases and J lost 9; bases outside the gene matches: 11. In germline, CDR1 is SGHTA, CDR2 FQGTGA. The CDR3 extends over 16 amino acids. CDR3 bases: TGTGCCAGCAGCTCCTCCTTAGCGGGAGGGCCGGGTGAGCAGTTCTTC. Its protein product is CASSSSLAGGPGEQFF.

Concerning this clonotype itself: This likely came from a read error, as a far larger clone is one base away. The chain recombines TRBV11-1 with TRBJ2-7, with 8 bases lining up with TRBD1. V gave up 4 bases and J gave up 10 bases; unmatched junction bases: 6. Germline V CDR1 and CDR2: SGHAT, FQDESV (reference sequence). The CDR3 length is 12 residues. In nucleotides, the CDR3 is TGTGCCAGCAGCTCGACAGGGGAGATCCAGTACTTC. Translating it yields CASSSTGEIQYF.

This chain links TRBV5-5 with TRBJ2-5, with 7 bases identical to TRBD2. Germline CDR1 and CDR2: SGHKS and YYEKEE (reference sequence). After removal of 5 bases from V and 0 bases from J, the junction contained 10 bases not matched to a gene. The CDR3 has 16 residues. The CDR3 nucleotides are TGTGCCAGCAGTTCGGCGGCGGGAGTTAACCAAGAGACCCAGTACTTC. Protein product: CASSSAAGVNQETQYF.

This clonotype was recorded at least ten times. This chain joins TRBV28 and TRBJ1-2; the D gene is possibly TRBD1 (5 bases). The germline CDR1 and CDR2 sequences are MDHEN and SYDVKM. The germline V and J ends were trimmed by 6 bases and 4 bases, with 24 bases remaining between them. This CDR3 is built from 17 residues. CDR3 sequence (DNA): TGTGCCAGCAGCCGTTACGGACACCGCCCGAGCGTCTATGGCTACACCTTC. Translating it yields CASSRYGHRPSVYGYTF.

This clonotype was counted between two and nine times. The chain employs TRBV29-1 and TRBJ2-1; no clear D gene. The V end lost 5 bases, the J end lost 0 bases, and 8 bases lay between the germline ends. CDR1 SQVTM and CDR2 ANQGSEA come from the germline V gene. The CDR3 is 13 amino acids. The CDR3 spells CSVSRSSYNEQFF. CDR3 coding DNA: TGCAGCGTTTCCCGGAGCTCCTACAATGAGCAGTTCTTC.

This clonotype has a count of ten or more. The V call is TRBV5-1, the J call TRBJ1-6, with 11 bases aligning to TRBD1. CDR1 and CDR2 from the germline V gene are SGHRS and YFSETQ. Trimming cost V 0 bases and J 8 bases; bases outside gene matches: 4. The CDR3 totals 16 residues. CDR3: CASSLDGTGGYSPLHF. The DNA of the CDR3 is TGCGCCAGCAGCTTGGATGGGACAGGGGGGTATTCACCCCTCCACTTT.

The V call is TRBV3-1, the J call TRBJ2-7; 7 bases line up with TRBD2. CDR1 is LGHDT and CDR2 is YNNKEL in the germline V gene (reference sequence). This CDR3 contains 15 residues. V trimming: 0 bases; J trimming: 4 bases; junction bases outside the gene matches: 6. CDR3 bases: TGTGCCAGCAGCCAAGACCGATGGGGGGGATACGAGCAGTACTTC. Encoded protein: CASSQDRWGGYEQYF.

There are a few counts of this clonotype. The chain joins TRBV2 to TRBJ1-4; D possibly corresponds to TRBD1 (5 bases). In germline, CDR1 is SNHLY, CDR2 FYNNEI. The CDR3 totals 16 residues. V was cut by 6 bases and J by 4 bases, with 18 bases left in between. CDR3 sequence (DNA): TGTGCCAGCAGCTTAGCGGGGGTCGGTAGTAATGAAAAACTGTTTTTT. Amino acids: CASSLAGVGSNEKLFF. Full variable domain (missing parts from reference TRBV2 and TRBJ1-4): EPEVTQTPSHQVTQMGQEVILRCVPISNHLYFYWYRQILGQKVEFLVSFYNNEISEKSEIFDDQFSVERPDGSNFTLKIRSTKLEDSAMYFCASSLAGVGSNEKLFFGSGTQLSVL.

This clonotype was seen more than once but under ten times. The gene calls are TRBV28 and TRBJ1-4; unclear D gene. The V gene's germline CDR1 is MDHEN and CDR2 SYDVKM. The CDR3 totals 14 residues. With 5 bases removed from V and 7 bases from J, the gap between germline ends came to 14 bases. The DNA of the CDR3 is TGTGCCAGCAGTCCCGGGGAGCCCCCTGAAAAACTGTTTTTT. Translated: CASSPGEPPEKLFF.

There are a few counts of this clonotype. Its ends do not fully match the called genes, so a read error is possible. In DNA, the CDR3 is TGCAGTGCTAGGGCCCTCCTAGCGGGAGAAACGGCCCAAGGGACCCAGTACTTC. It codes for CSARALLAGETAQGTQYF. The chain couples TRBV20-1 to TRBJ2-1; 10 positions agree with TRBD2. The DNA matches TRBJ2-5 better at its end, which makes the J call doubtful. This CDR3 is built from 18 residues. The germline V gene encodes CDR1 DFQATT and CDR2 SNEGSKA (reference sequence).

This clonotype was recorded at least ten times. V gene TRBV27 combines with J gene TRBJ2-3; D may be TRBD1 or TRBD2 (5 bases each). The CDR3 is 17 amino acids. With 2 bases removed from V and 0 bases from J, the gap between germline ends came to 15 bases. Germline CDR1 reads MNHEY; CDR2 reads SMNVEV (reference sequence). CDR3 loop: CASSLDPRGGSTDTQYF. CDR3 nucleotides: TGTGCCAGCAGTTTAGACCCCCGGGGCGGTAGCACAGATACGCAGTATTTT.

This clonotype has a count of ten or more. V usage is TRBV28 and J usage is TRBJ2-1; TRBD2 matches at 10 bases. V was clipped by 6 bases and J by 9 bases; unmatched bases: 11. The CDR3 is 15 residues long. Germline V lookup: CDR1 MDHEN, CDR2 SYDVKM. This CDR3 reads CASSTPRTSGVEQFF. For the CDR3, the DNA is TGTGCCAGCAGCACCCCGAGGACTAGCGGAGTTGAGCAGTTCTTC.